This T cell receptor beta chain was identified in a study of neurological immune-mediated disorders. Study-level results: Neither clinical nor MRI features were associated with the multiple sclerosis repertoire cluster. One related-CDR3 cluster, which may be a signature, held the repertoires of 18 of 34 multiple sclerosis patients after phylogenetic grouping. In HTLV-1-associated myelopathy, TCR clonal expansion was greatest, whereas multiple sclerosis had the least, falling below healthy controls.

In this sample, this clonotype turned up a few times. Its antigen is still unknown. Germline values: CDR1 MNHEY, CDR2 SVGAGI. V shed 6 bases, J shed 6 bases, and the junction held 9 bases outside the gene matches. CDR3 length: 15 amino acids. Every sequencing run drew on 15-18 subjects and yielded over 180 million TCR-beta sequences. TCRdb passed the 5' RACE reads through MiXCR, listing each CDR3 protein once. The sample includes more than 75,000 distinct CDR3 sequences, 4.5% to 6.5% seen only once; the top ten take 2.2%. The clonotype was recovered from a woman under 40 with multiple sclerosis. This rearrangement joins TRBV6-5 to TRBJ2-1; TRBD2 agrees at 9 bases. What was sequenced was PBMCs. The CDR3 sequence is CASSPVAGEANEQFF. The CDR3 coding sequence is TGTGCCAGCAGCCCCGTAGCGGGAGAGGCCAATGAGCAGTTCTTC.